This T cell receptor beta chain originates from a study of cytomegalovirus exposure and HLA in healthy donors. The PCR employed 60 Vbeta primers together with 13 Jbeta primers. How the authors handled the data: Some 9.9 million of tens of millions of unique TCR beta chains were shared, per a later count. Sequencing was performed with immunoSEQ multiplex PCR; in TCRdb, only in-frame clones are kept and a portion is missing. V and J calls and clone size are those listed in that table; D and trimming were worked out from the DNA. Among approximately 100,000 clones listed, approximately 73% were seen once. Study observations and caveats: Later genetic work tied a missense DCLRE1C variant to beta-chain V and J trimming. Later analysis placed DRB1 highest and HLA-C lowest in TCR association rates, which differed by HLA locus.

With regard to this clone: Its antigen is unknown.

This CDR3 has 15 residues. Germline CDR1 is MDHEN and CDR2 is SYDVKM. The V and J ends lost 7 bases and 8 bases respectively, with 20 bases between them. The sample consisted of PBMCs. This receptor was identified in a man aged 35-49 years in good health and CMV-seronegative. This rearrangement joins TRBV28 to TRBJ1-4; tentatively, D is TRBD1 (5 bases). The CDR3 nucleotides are TGTGCCAGCATGGGGCCCTACATGGCAGGCGAAAAACTGTTTTTT. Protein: CASMGPYMAGEKLFF.